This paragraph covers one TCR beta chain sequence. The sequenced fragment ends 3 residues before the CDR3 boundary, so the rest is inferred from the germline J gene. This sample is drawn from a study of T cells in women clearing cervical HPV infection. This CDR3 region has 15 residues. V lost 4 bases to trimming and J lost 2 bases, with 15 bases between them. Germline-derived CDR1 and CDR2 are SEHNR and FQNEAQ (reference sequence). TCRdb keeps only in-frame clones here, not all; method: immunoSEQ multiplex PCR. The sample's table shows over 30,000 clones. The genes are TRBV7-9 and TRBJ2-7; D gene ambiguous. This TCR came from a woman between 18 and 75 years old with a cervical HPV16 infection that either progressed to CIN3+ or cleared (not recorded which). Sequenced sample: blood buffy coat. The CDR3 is CASSSPPLSPYEQYF. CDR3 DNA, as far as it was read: TGTGCCAGCAGCTCCCCCCCCCTCAGTCCCTACGAG.